The present TCR beta chain was sequenced within a study of T cell repertoires in cytomegalovirus infection. Turning to the study itself: Public TCR beta signatures marked donors with CMV infection and the matching HLA. Notes on the study in general: In two of eight donors, the top clonotype was HLA-C-restricted CMV-specific. Summed frequency of shared TCR beta families picked out CMV carriers who also had the relevant HLA.

About this clonotype: The antigen remains undetermined.

This CDR3 is built from 13 residues. V was trimmed by 3 bases and J by 4 bases, leaving 9 bases between them. CDR1 is LGHDT, CDR2 YNNKEL, per germline (reference sequence). TCRdb reprocessed the reads with MiXCR, giving one entry per CDR3 protein. The repertoire holds roughly 300,000 distinct CDR3 sequences, with 8% to 9.5% as singletons. The chain employs TRBV3-1 and TRBJ1-1; a weak D match, TRBD1 (6 bases). Specimen: PBMCs. This TCR was recovered from a human donor in good health (CMV status not recorded). Some clones in this sample may be carry-over from other donors' samples. DNA of the CDR3: TGTGCCAGCAGCCAGGGGGCGAGCACTGAAGCTTTCTTT. It codes for CASSQGASTEAFF.